In this sample, the clone carrying this T cell receptor (beta chain) turned up a few times. Other DNA sequences in the same sample also yield this CDR3. The repertoire was sequenced with immunoSEQ multiplex PCR; TCRdb's copy has only in-frame clones and lacks some. This repertoire shows about 300,000 clones, roughly 90% found once; its top ten account for about 4.6%. From germline, CDR1 is SGHTA and CDR2 FQGNSA. V lost 3 bases and J lost 2, with 7 bases in between. This CDR3 is built from 13 residues. The data derive from a study of blood T cell repertoires in COVID-19. At the level of the study: Researchers got acute and convalescent COVID-19 samples from the United States, Italy and Spain.

Sequenced sample: peripheral blood. The receptor comes from a man aged 35 to 55 with acute or convalescent COVID-19. The chain links TRBV7-2 to TRBJ1-1; D ambiguous. The CDR3 sequence is CASSFRQNTEAFF. The CDR3 coding sequence is TGTGCCAGCAGCTTTCGACAAAACACTGAAGCTTTCTTT.